These 2 T cell receptor beta chains share one sample of origin, sequenced in a study of CD8 T cells in ankylosing spondylitis. MiXCR was run by TCRdb on the 5' RACE reads, yielding one entry per CDR3 protein. The sample shows about 310,000 distinct CDR3 sequences, roughly 20% of them seen only once. Sequencing input: blood, either unsorted or a sorted T cell fraction (not recorded which). The receptors here all came from a female donor with ankylosing spondylitis or in good health (not recorded which).

This clonotype was seen only a few times. The chain recombines TRBV7-9 with TRBJ1-2; D is unclear. This CDR3 spans 12 amino acids. The V gene's germline CDR1 is SEHNR and CDR2 FQNEAQ (reference sequence). Trimming removed 5 bases at V and 8 bases at J, with 12 bases between. The CDR3 DNA reads as TGTGCCAGCAGCCTAGGCTACGAAGGCTACACCTTC. Translation gives CASSLGYEGYTF.

This clonotype was seen more than once but under ten times. In DNA form, the CDR3 reads TGTGCCAGCACACCAAGGGACAGGGGGCACTTCTCTGGGGCCAACGTCCTGACTTTC. As protein: CASTPRDRGHFSGANVLTF. The chain employs TRBV6-2 or TRBV6-3 and TRBJ2-6, with TRBD1 matching over 12 bases. In germline, CDR1 is MNHEY, CDR2 SVGEGT. Trimming took 7 bases from V and 0 from J; bases not matched to a gene: 10. The CDR3 is 19 residues long.